The 9 T cell receptor beta chains reported below all come from one sample, sequenced in a study of vaccination and CD4 T cells after COVID-19. No antigen has been identified for these receptors. Time point: late sampling 161 to 241 days after vaccination in a few convalescent patients. Treatment meaning: roughly 10-day PBMC culture with coronavirus spike peptide pools or control peptides (ViraFEST assay). With the Oncomine TCR Beta short-read assay, DNA from cultured CD4+ T cells was sequenced. TCRdb ran MiXCR on the PCR reads and lists one entry per CDR3 protein. In the table there are about 24,000 distinct CDR3 sequences, around 30% of which are singletons. Sequenced material: CD4+ T cells from blood, cultured in vitro, taken about 7 months after SARS-CoV-2 vaccination. These TCRs come from a human donor who had recovered from COVID-19.

The rearrangement joins TRBV24-1 to TRBJ2-1, with 7 bases aligning to TRBD2. V gave up 7 bases and J gave up 10 bases; unmatched junction bases: 6. Germline-derived CDR1 and CDR2 are KGHDR and SFDVKD. This CDR3 contains 12 residues. Here the CDR3 reads CATSQWRGEQFF. CDR3 DNA sequence: TGTGCCACCAGCCAATGGCGGGGGGAGCAGTTCTTC.

This clonotype was counted a few times. The gene calls are TRBV7-9 and TRBJ2-3, with TRBD2 identical over 11 bases. Germline trimming cut 5 bases from V and 14 bases from J; bases unmatched to any gene: 12. The CDR3 is 14 residues long. In germline, CDR1 is SEHNR, CDR2 FQNEAQ (reference sequence). As DNA, the CDR3 is TGTGCCAGCAGCCTAAGCGGGACTAGCGGAGGATCGTATTTT. Protein sequence: CASSLSGTSGGSYF. Full variable domain (rest looked up from reference TRBV7-9 and TRBJ2-3): DTGVSQNPRHKITKRGQNVTFRCDPISEHNRLYWYRQTLGQGPEFLTYFQNEAQLEKSRLLSDRFSAERPKGSFSTLEIQRTEQGDSAMYLCASSLSGTSGGSYFGPGTRLTVL.

This chain uses TRBV7-2 with TRBJ2-3; a weak D match, TRBD2 (5 bases). The germline V and J ends were trimmed by 1 base and 7 bases, with 12 bases remaining between them. Germline CDR1 SGHTA, CDR2 FQGNSA. The CDR3 runs 14 residues. This CDR3 is CASSLEAVAYTQYF. For the CDR3, the DNA is TGTGCCAGCAGCTTAGAAGCGGTAGCGTATACGCAGTATTTT.

This sequence joins TRBV5-1 and TRBJ2-1, with D possibly matching TRBD1 (6 bases). In germline, CDR1 is SGHRS, CDR2 YFSETQ. The CDR3 has 16 amino acids. V gave up 4 bases and J gave up 3 bases, with 17 bases separating them. The CDR3 loop reads CASSHIQGVGYNEQFF. As DNA, the CDR3 is TGCGCCAGCAGCCACATACAGGGTGTTGGCTACAATGAGCAGTTCTTC.

The chain employs TRBV4-1 and TRBJ2-7; no clear D gene. Germline assignment: CDR1 MGHRA and CDR2 YSYEKL. This CDR3 is 15 amino acids long. The V end was cut by 1 base, the J end by 4 bases, with 14 bases between. CDR3 in DNA: TGCGCCAGCAGCCAAGGAGGATATGAAGGTTACGAGCAGTACTTC. This codes for CASSQGGYEGYEQYF.

This sequence joins TRBV6-1 and TRBJ1-6; possibly TRBD1 for D (5 bases). This CDR3 contains 15 residues. Per the germline V gene, CDR1 is MNHNS and CDR2 is SASEGT. The V end lost 5 bases, the J end lost 8 bases, and 16 bases lay between the germline ends. The CDR3 nucleotides read TGTGCCAGCAGTCCCACCCGGGACGGTTATTCACCCCTCCACTTT. It specifies CASSPTRDGYSPLHF.

This chain links TRBV7-3 with TRBJ2-3, with TRBD1 identical over 12 bases. The ends lost 3 bases at V and 6 bases at J; junction bases unmatched: 4. This CDR3 has 15 amino acids. The germline V gene encodes CDR1 SGHTA and CDR2 FQGTGA. The CDR3 DNA follows: TGTGCCAGCAGCTTTTCCGGGACAGGGGGCGATACGCAGTATTTT. This sequence encodes CASSFSGTGGDTQYF.

Note on this clonotype: An end of the junction does not agree with germline; a read error may underlie this. J is TRBJ2-5 and V is TRBV7-3; tentative D call: TRBD2 (5 bases). Germline CDR1 is SGHTA and CDR2 is FQGTGA. The CDR3 covers 13 residues. CDR3 amino acids: CASNLMTGETQYF. The CDR3 coding sequence is TGTGCCAGCAACTTAATGACGGGGGAGACCCAGTACTTC.

V usage is TRBV7-3 and J usage is TRBJ2-1; tentatively, D is TRBD2 (6 bases). Germline V gene sequence: CDR1 SGHTA, CDR2 FQGTGA. There are 13 residues in the CDR3. The V gene lost 5 bases and the J gene lost 4 bases, with 9 bases spanning the gap. CDR3: CASSLSGYNEQFF. In DNA form, the CDR3 reads TGTGCCAGCAGCCTTAGCGGATACAATGAGCAGTTCTTC.